Detailed here is one T cell receptor beta chain. CD8 cells regarded as naive lacked CD45RO, were positively chosen for CCR7, and omitted terminally differentiated effector memory CD45RA+ cells. Germline CDR1 SGHNT, CDR2 YENEEA. The CDR3 length is 16 residues. V lost 6 bases and J lost 0, with 14 bases in between. The data stem from a study of shared clonotypes between healthy human individuals. Per sorted-subset replicate PCR, input was roughly 220 ng DNA, representing roughly 30,000 T cell genomes. TCRdb's table, derived via immunoSEQ multiplex PCR, lists solely in-frame clones and lacks some. Here the sample spans around 700,000 clones, 92% being singletons.

The chain joins TRBV11-3 to TRBJ2-2; a possible D gene is TRBD1 (5 bases). The sample consisted of naive CD8+ T cells sorted from blood. The sequence derives from a man aged 25-45 years in good health. The CDR3 reads CASRERQNANTGELFF. For the CDR3, the DNA is TGTGCCAGCAGAGAAAGACAGAACGCGAACACCGGGGAGCTGTTTTTT.